The 15 T cell receptor beta chains in this list originate from one sample, sequenced in a study of shared clonotypes between healthy human individuals. Assay used: immunoSEQ multiplex PCR; TCRdb lists only in-frame clones, some missing. The sample carries roughly 2.5 million clones, approximately 94% recorded once. Specimen: naive CD4+ T cells sorted from blood. Indicated subset: CD45RA+ positively selected. All receptors derive from a man younger than 35 in good health.

The chain links TRBV6-6 to TRBJ1-4; D gene uncertain. Germline CDR1 MNHNY, CDR2 SVGAGI (reference sequence). Deletions cut 7 bases from V and 2 bases from J, with 14 bases between. CDR3 length: 15 amino acids. In DNA, the CDR3 is TGTGCCAGCAACCGACCCACCTCCACTAATGAAAAACTGTTTTTT. As protein: CASNRPTSTNEKLFF.

V is TRBV12-1 and J is TRBJ1-5; TRBD1, the table's D call, was not compared with the DNA. TRBV12-1 is designated a pseudogene. The CDR3 length is 14 residues. CDR3 coding DNA: TGTGCCAGCAGCTCAGGGTGGCGCAATCAGCCCCAGCATTTT. Protein: CASSSGWRNQPQHF.

The rearrangement uses TRBV6-1 and TRBJ2-7, with D maybe TRBD2 (7 bases). The CDR3 runs to 13 residues. Germline values: CDR1 MNHNS, CDR2 SASEGT. Trimming shortened V by 8 bases and J by 2 bases, and 13 bases separated the two germline ends. For the CDR3, the DNA is TGTGCCAGCTTTAAGGGGGGGCCCTACGAGCAGTACTTC. The encoded protein is CASFKGGPYEQYF.

This chain joins TRBV7-8 and TRBJ2-5; 9 positions agree with TRBD2. This CDR3 spans 15 amino acids. Germline-derived CDR1 and CDR2 are SGHVS and FQNEAQ. V dropped 3 bases and J dropped 3; count of bases not matched to a gene: 5. The CDR3 region has the DNA TGTGCCAGCAGCTTCGGCCTAGCGGGGAAAGAGACCCAGTACTTC. It encodes CASSFGLAGKETQYF.

Here the CDR3 DNA reads TGCGCCAGCAGCCAGACGGACAGTCCTAGCACAGATACGCAGTATTTT. This encodes CASSQTDSPSTDTQYF. This chain links TRBV4-1 with TRBJ2-3, with a possible D match to TRBD1 (6 bases). The CDR3 contains 16 residues. V lost 3 bases and J lost 0, with 13 bases in between. CDR1 and CDR2 (germline): MGHRA, YSYEKL.

The chain is built from TRBV28 and TRBJ1-1; possibly TRBD1 for D (6 bases). Trimming shortened V by 3 bases and J by 5 bases, and 16 bases separated the two germline ends. This CDR3 is 15 amino acids long. Germline CDR1 and CDR2: MDHEN and SYDVKM. The CDR3 loop is CASSLYPGAVTEAFF. DNA of the CDR3: TGTGCCAGCAGTTTGTATCCGGGGGCGGTAACTGAAGCTTTCTTT.

This chain uses TRBV27 with TRBJ2-1, with 12 positions matching TRBD2. V lost 5 bases and J lost 3; bases outside the gene matches: 5. Germline V gene lookup returns CDR1 MNHEY and CDR2 SMNVEV (reference sequence). The length of the CDR3 is 16 residues. The CDR3 region is CASSQTSGGLYNEQFF. CDR3 sequence (DNA): TGTGCCAGCAGTCAGACTAGCGGGGGCCTCTACAATGAGCAGTTCTTC.

This chain joins TRBV5-1 and TRBJ2-1; weak D call: TRBD1 (6 bases). The CDR3 totals 16 residues. The V gene lost 4 bases and the J gene lost 6 bases, with 20 bases spanning the gap. Germline values: CDR1 SGHRS, CDR2 YFSETQ. CDR3 region: CASSRGTNFSINEQFF. In nucleotides, the CDR3 is TGCGCCAGCAGCCGAGGGACAAATTTTTCAATCAATGAGCAGTTCTTC. The complete variable domain, with remaining parts taken from reference TRBV5-1 and TRBJ2-1, reads KAGVTQTPRYLIKTRGQQVTLSCSPISGHRSVSWYQQTPGQGLQFLFEYFSETQRNKGNFPGRFSGRQFSNSRSEMNVSTLELGDSALYLCASSRGTNFSINEQFFGPGTRLTVL.

Here the CDR3 DNA reads TGTGCCAGTAGTATCGCACCCTATGGCTACACCTTC. This translates into CASSIAPYGYTF. This sequence joins TRBV19 and TRBJ1-2; D is uncertain. The V end was cut by 3 bases, the J end by 4 bases, with 6 bases between. The CDR3 totals 12 residues. Germline V gene sequence: CDR1 LNHDA, CDR2 SQIVND (reference sequence).

The J gene is TRBJ2-7, the V gene TRBV19; D not resolved. CDR3 size: 13 residues. Germline loops: CDR1 LNHDA, CDR2 SQIVND (reference sequence). The V end was cut by 4 bases, the J end by 0 bases, with 7 bases between. CDR3 nucleotide sequence: TGTGCCAGTAGTAAGCCAAACTCCTACGAGCAGTACTTC. It specifies CASSKPNSYEQYF.

This chain joins TRBV2 and TRBJ2-7, with D tentatively TRBD2 (6 bases). From germline, CDR1 is SNHLY and CDR2 FYNNEI. The CDR3 covers 13 residues. V was clipped by 6 bases and J by 7 bases, with 16 bases between them. The CDR3 DNA is TGTGCCAGCAGAACAACCTGGCGGGGAGAGCAGTACTTC. Protein sequence: CASRTTWRGEQYF.

This clone showed up just once. The V and J genes are TRBV10-3 and TRBJ2-5; 11 nucleotides line up with TRBD1. J lost 5 bases, V lost 6 bases, and 8 bases had no gene match. The CDR3 runs to 15 residues. Germline V lookup: CDR1 ENHRY, CDR2 SYGVKD. The CDR3 bases are TGTGCCATCAGCGTGGACAGGGGGCTTTATGAGACCCAGTACTTC. Encoded protein: CAISVDRGLYETQYF.

This clone was counted once. This chain connects TRBV6-1 to TRBJ1-2; D gene unclear. The CDR3 length is 16 residues. V was cut by 4 bases and J by 0 bases, with 15 bases left in between. CDR1 MNHNS and CDR2 SASEGT come from the germline V gene. CDR3 in DNA: TGTGCCAGCAGTGGCGGCGGGCAGACTACTAACTATGGCTACACCTTC. Encoded protein: CASSGGGQTTNYGYTF.

The chain carries TRBV5-1 and TRBJ2-6; D unresolved. Trimming shortened V by 5 bases and J by 1 base, and 4 bases separated the two germline ends. Looked up from germline, CDR1 is SGHRS and CDR2 is YFSETQ. The CDR3 is made up of 13 amino acids. CDR3 sequence (DNA): TGCGCCAGCAGGACGTCTGGGGCCAACGTCCTGACTTTC. This sequence encodes CASRTSGANVLTF.

Concerning this clone: Its ends do not fully match the called genes, so a read error is possible. The chain couples TRBV5-8 to TRBJ2-7, with TRBD1 as a possible D gene (6 bases). CDR1 is SGHTS, CDR2 YDEGEE, per germline. The CDR3 sequence is 14 residues long. CDR3 loop: CVSSFDRPPYEQYF. The CDR3 bases are TGTGTCAGCAGCTTCGACAGGCCCCCCTACGAGCAGTACTTC.